This T cell receptor (beta chain) was captured in a study of response to subunit inactivated influenza vaccine (dated by TCRdb to the late 2010s). Looking at the study overall: The study used deep quantitative T cell receptor repertoire profiling to track responses to a trivalent subunit inactivated influenza vaccine. Summary of the overall study and its limitations: According to the authors, only a limited number of new T cells may be recruited by each seasonal influenza vaccination.

The sample holds a few counts of this clonotype. The target of this receptor is not known. Base qualities were left out, and no much larger clone turns up one base away. Libraries were built with RT-PCR. Data came from an Illumina HiSeq 2500. TCRdb reran the public reads through fastp at Q25 and MiXCR, keeping productive beta chains. Rows matching on CDR3 protein sequence are summarized as one entry with the most common DNA and genes. The sample records more than 550,000 distinct CDR3 sequences, 11% of which are singletons. The ten most abundant clones make up approximately 10% of the sample. These records were also assigned to another study, of T cells expressing NK-cell markers. The second paper states: 5'RACE template switching, by which a universal primer site and unique molecular identifiers were added, was used to make TCR beta cDNA libraries. About 8 donors provided sorted CD3+CD56+NKG2C+, CD3+CD56+NKG2C- and CD3+CD56-NKG2C+ T-cell subsets, whose TCR beta-chain repertoires were profiled. Of the eight sequenced donors, seven were found to be HCMV-seropositive and one was found to be HCMV-seronegative. In several experiments an anti-gammadeltaTCR antibody was added to restrict sorting to alphabetaTCR-expressing T cells. In six donors, the dominant CD3+CD56+NKG2C+ clonotypes ranked among the top 10 CD8+ clonotypes, making up 1.0-7.0% of CD8+ T cells. Those dominant clonotypes were again the most abundant among CD3+CD56-NKG2C+ cells in a few donors, at roughly 28.3-60.1%. It remained unclear whether the expanded NKG2C-expressing T cell clones were specific for HCMV antigens. All eight donors whose samples were sequenced were randomly selected healthy volunteers, three of them men and five women. HCMV-specific IgG was detected in serum with a commercial ELISA kit to determine HCMV serostatus. Ficoll density gradient centrifugation was used to isolate peripheral blood mononuclear cells from blood. For about 6 donors, unsorted PBMC were also used to sequence bulk peripheral blood T-cell repertoires. cDNA synthesis was primed from the TCR beta constant segment and was followed by two successive PCR amplification steps. The libraries were sequenced on Illumina HiSeq 2000/2500, MiSeq or NextSeq, producing 2 x 150 bp reads. MIGEC handled demultiplexing of the reads and grouping by UMI, while MiTCR was used to assemble and quantify clonotypes. To remove erroneous sequences, TCR cDNA sequences were retained only when supported by two or more reads. The tcR package was used for downstream repertoire analysis, and clonotypes were matched between fractions using CDR3 nucleotide sequence together with V segment. Antigen specificity was annotated against VDJdb with VDJmatch, allowing one amino acid substitution in CDR3.

Specimen: PBMCs from blood, collected on the day of vaccination. The sequence was collected from a man aged 45-60 years who received an inactivated influenza vaccine. Donor details come from another sample of the same person, matched by shared clones.

At the DNA level, the sequence is TGCGCCAGCAGCCTCAATTTTTGGGCAGGGGAGATGAACACTGAAGCTTTCTTT. It codes for CASSLNFWAGEMNTEAFF. The sequence joins TRBV4-3 to TRBJ1-1; the D gene is possibly TRBD1, with 6 bases matching. V is clipped by 4 bases and J by 0 bases, and the sequence between their germline boundaries is 21 bases long. Measured from the cysteine to the phenylalanine, the CDR3 is 18 residues long. Left in the record is the CDR3 DNA by itself, 54 bases read in frame from the first base. The germline V gene gives CDR1 as LGHNA and CDR2 as YSLEER.